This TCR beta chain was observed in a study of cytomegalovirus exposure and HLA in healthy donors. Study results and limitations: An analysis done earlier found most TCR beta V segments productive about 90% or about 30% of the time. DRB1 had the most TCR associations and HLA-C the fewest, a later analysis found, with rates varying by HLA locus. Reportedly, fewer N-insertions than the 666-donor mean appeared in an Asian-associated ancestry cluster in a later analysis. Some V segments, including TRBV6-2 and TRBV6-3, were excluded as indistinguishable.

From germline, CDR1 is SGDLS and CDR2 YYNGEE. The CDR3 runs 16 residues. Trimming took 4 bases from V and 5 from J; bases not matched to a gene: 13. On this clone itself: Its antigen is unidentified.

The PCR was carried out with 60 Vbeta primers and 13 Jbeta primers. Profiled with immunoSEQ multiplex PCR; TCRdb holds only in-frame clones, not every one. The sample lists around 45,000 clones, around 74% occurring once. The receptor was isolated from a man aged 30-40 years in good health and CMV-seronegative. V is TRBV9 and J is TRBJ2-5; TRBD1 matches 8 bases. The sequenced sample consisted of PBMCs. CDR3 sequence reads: CASSRGWTGSGETQYF. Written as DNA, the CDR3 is TGTGCCAGCAGCAGGGGTTGGACAGGGTCAGGCGAGACCCAGTACTTC.